Reported below is one T cell receptor beta chain. At one boundary the junction diverges from the germline segment, which might be a read error. An equimolar mix of two oligonucleotides served as the beta constant-region primer for TRBC1 and TRBC2. TCRdb processed the UMI-ligation and nested PCR reads anew with MiXCR; each CDR3 protein has one entry. The sample lists some 100,000 distinct CDR3 sequences; 7% were seen once. The length of the CDR3 is 15 residues. CDR1 and CDR2 from the germline V gene are LGHDT and YNNKEL (reference sequence). This record comes from a study of naive and memory T cell subsets.

The source of this sequence is a human donor in good health. Sequencing was performed on central memory CD4+ T cells from blood. The chain couples TRBV3-1 to TRBJ2-3; tentatively, D is TRBD2 (5 bases). The CDR3 DNA follows: TGTGCCAGCAGCCTCCGCCGAGGGCACACAGATACGAAGTATTTT. Amino acids: CASSLRRGHTDTKYF.